This T cell receptor beta chain came from a study of blood T cell repertoires in COVID-19. This clone came up a few times. Germline assignment: CDR1 SGHRS and CDR2 YFSETQ. V lost 7 bases and J lost 0, with 10 bases in between. The length of the CDR3 is 14 residues. Clones were read by immunoSEQ multiplex PCR, and TCRdb kept only the in-frame ones, dropping some. This table holds around 620,000 clones, 85% to 90% found once. The sequencing sample was made of peripheral blood. The TCR originated in a woman in her late teens or twenties with acute or convalescent COVID-19. This chain links TRBV5-1 with TRBJ2-2; TRBD2 is a possible D gene (7 bases). The CDR3 nucleotides read TGCGCCAGCGGGGGGGCCTCGAACACCGGGGAGCTGTTTTTT. Translated, it gives CASGGASNTGELFF.